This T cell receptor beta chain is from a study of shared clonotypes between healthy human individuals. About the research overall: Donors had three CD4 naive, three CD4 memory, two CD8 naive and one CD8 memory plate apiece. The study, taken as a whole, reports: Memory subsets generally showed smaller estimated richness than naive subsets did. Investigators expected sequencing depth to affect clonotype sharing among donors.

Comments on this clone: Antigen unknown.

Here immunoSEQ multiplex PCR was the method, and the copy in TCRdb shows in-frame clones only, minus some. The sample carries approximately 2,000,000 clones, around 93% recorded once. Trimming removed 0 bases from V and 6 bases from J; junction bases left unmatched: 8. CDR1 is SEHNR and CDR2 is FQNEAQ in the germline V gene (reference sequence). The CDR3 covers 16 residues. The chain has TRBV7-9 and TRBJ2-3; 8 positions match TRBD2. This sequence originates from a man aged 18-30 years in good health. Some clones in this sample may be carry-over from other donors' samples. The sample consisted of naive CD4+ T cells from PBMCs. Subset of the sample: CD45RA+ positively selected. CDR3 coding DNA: TGTGCCAGCAGCTTAGCCACACTAGCGGCGGGCGATACGCAGTATTTT. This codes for CASSLATLAAGDTQYF.